These 15 T cell receptor beta chains share one sample of origin, sequenced in a study of human T cells and chemical hapten exposure. In TCRdb, the 5' RACE reads were re-called with MiXCR into one record per CDR3 protein. The data hold approximately 150,000 distinct CDR3 sequences, with roughly 4.1% observed a single time. Sequencing started from total RNA isolated from unfractionated whole blood. The receptors stem from a female donor in good health.

This clonotype occurred many times. This rearrangement joins TRBV6-5 to TRBJ2-7; TRBD2 matches 11 bases. This CDR3 is 15 amino acids long. Germline V gene lookup returns CDR1 MNHEY and CDR2 SVGAGI. Trimming cost V 6 bases and J 2 bases; bases outside gene matches: 6. The DNA of the CDR3 is TGTGCCAGCAGCAAACTAGCGGGGGACACCTACGAGCAGTACTTC. Translation: CASSKLAGDTYEQYF.

The V gene is TRBV20-1, the J gene TRBJ2-7, with 7 bases fitting TRBD1. The CDR3 loop spans 14 amino acids. The V gene's germline CDR1 is DFQATT and CDR2 SNEGSKA (reference sequence). Trimming removed 1 base from V and 3 bases from J; junction bases left unmatched: 6. The chain's CDR3 is CSARGRGGGYEQYF. Written as DNA, the CDR3 is TGCAGTGCTAGAGGCCGAGGGGGCGGCTACGAGCAGTACTTC.

This clonotype was detected a few times. The chain employs TRBV12-3 or TRBV12-4 and TRBJ2-2; no clear D. The CDR3 runs to 14 residues. Trimming removed 8 bases from V and 6 bases from J, with 16 bases in between. This chain's CDR3 is CASRITAAAGELFF. In DNA, the CDR3 is TGTGCCAGCCGAATCACAGCCGCCGCCGGGGAGCTGTTTTTT.

CDR3 bases: TGTGCCAGCCGCGGTTCAAGCTCCTACGAGCAGTACTTC. Its translation is CASRGSSSYEQYF. The chain recombines TRBV7-2 with TRBJ2-7; D not certain. This CDR3 region has 13 residues. The germline V and J ends were trimmed by 8 bases and 0 bases, with 11 bases remaining between them. Germline V gene data show CDR1 as SGHTA and CDR2 as FQGNSA.

The V and J genes are TRBV5-6 and TRBJ2-7; no firm D call. There are 14 residues in the CDR3. V shed 4 bases and J shed 0 bases, with 11 bases lying between them. Germline CDR1 and CDR2: SGHDT and YYEEEE. CDR3 in amino acids: CASSPHGYSYEQYF. The CDR3 nucleotides read TGTGCCAGCAGCCCCCACGGATACTCCTACGAGCAGTACTTC. Based on the CDR3 plus reference TRBV5-6 and TRBJ2-7, the full variable domain is DAGVTQSPTHLIKTRGQQVTLRCSPKSGHDTVSWYQQALGQGPQFIFQYYEEEERQRGNFPDRFSGHQFPNYSSELNVNALLLGDSALYLCASSPHGYSYEQYFGPGTRLTVT.

In its sample, this clonotype was seen many times. This chain joins TRBV18 and TRBJ1-5; tentative D call: TRBD1 (5 bases). The V gene's germline CDR1 is KGHSH and CDR2 LQKENI. Deletions cut 4 bases from V and 9 bases from J, with 13 bases between. CDR3 size: 13 residues. The CDR3, as DNA: TGTGCCAGCTCACGGGACCTTCATGGGCCCCAGCATTTT. It codes for CASSRDLHGPQHF.

This clonotype has a count of ten or more. The chain combines TRBV7-6 with TRBJ2-2; TRBD1 matches 8 bases. Germline V gene lookup returns CDR1 SGHVS and CDR2 FNYEAQ. After removal of 4 bases from V and 2 bases from J, the junction contained 6 bases not matched to a gene. This CDR3 spans 16 amino acids. In DNA form, the CDR3 reads TGTGCCAGCAGCTCTCAGGGGGCACAAAACACCGGGGAGCTGTTTTTT. Its translation: CASSSQGAQNTGELFF.

The chain is built from TRBV4-3 and TRBJ2-2, with TRBD1 identical over 9 bases. The CDR3 runs to 16 residues. V shed 0 bases and J 7 bases; nucleotides not matched to a gene: 6. The germline V gene encodes CDR1 LGHNA and CDR2 YSLEER. This chain's CDR3 is CASSQDRSTGGGELFF. In nucleotides, the CDR3 is TGCGCCAGCAGCCAAGACCGATCGACAGGGGGCGGGGAGCTGTTTTTT.

This clonotype was counted many times. CDR3 loop: CASGSGQYQETQYF. In DNA form, the CDR3 reads TGTGCTAGTGGTTCCGGACAGTACCAAGAGACCCAGTACTTC. The chain combines TRBV12-5 with TRBJ2-5; D may be TRBD1 (6 bases). Trimming took off 4 bases at V and 0 bases at J, with 9 bases between the two ends. The CDR3 is made up of 14 amino acids. CDR1 and CDR2 from the germline V gene are LGHNT and FRNRAP.

This clonotype was counted ten times or more. The chain is built from TRBV6-2 or TRBV6-3 and TRBJ1-1; D uncertain. CDR1 and CDR2 from the germline V gene are MNHEY and SVGEGT. This CDR3 contains 15 residues. The ends were cut back, 4 bases at V and 4 bases at J, with 16 bases in the middle. The CDR3, as DNA: TGTGCCAGCAGTTTCACGAGCATGGGGTTCACTGAAGCTTTCTTT. Its protein is CASSFTSMGFTEAFF.

This clonotype has a count of ten or more. The chain has TRBV28 and TRBJ1-5; D perhaps matches TRBD1 (6 bases). Germline assignment: CDR1 MDHEN and CDR2 SYDVKM. The CDR3 length is 15 residues. Trimming shortened V by 6 bases and J by 2 bases, and 14 bases separated the two germline ends. CDR3 coding DNA: TGTGCCAGCAGAATAGGGGGTTATGGCAATCAGCCCCAGCATTTT. Encoded protein: CASRIGGYGNQPQHF.

This clonotype was picked up many times. The rearrangement joins TRBV7-6 to TRBJ1-2; D is undetermined. V was pared by 1 base and J by 4 bases, with 7 bases between. This CDR3 spans 13 amino acids. The germline CDR1 and CDR2 sequences are SGHVS and FNYEAQ. CDR3 nucleotide sequence: TGTGCCAGCAGCTTAGGTCGGCTCTATGGCTACACCTTC. Protein sequence: CASSLGRLYGYTF.

This clonotype was found many times. This chain joins TRBV7-2 and TRBJ2-4, with D perhaps given as TRBD1 or TRBD2 (5 bases each). With 5 bases removed from V and 6 bases from J, the gap between germline ends came to 20 bases. The V gene's germline CDR1 is SGHTA and CDR2 FQGNSA. The CDR3 spans 16 residues. The CDR3 region is CASSPGTGTVLNIQYF. Here the CDR3 DNA reads TGTGCCAGCAGCCCTGGAACCGGGACGGTACTAAACATTCAGTACTTC. The full variable domain, in which reference TRBV7-2 and TRBJ2-4 provide the parts outside the CDR3, is GAGVSQSPSNKVTEKGKDVELRCDPISGHTALYWYRQSLGQGLEFLIYFQGNSAPDKSGLPSDRFSAERTGGSVSTLTIQRTQQEDSAVYLCASSPGTGTVLNIQYFGAGTRLSVL.

The table lists this clonotype with many counts. The rearrangement joins TRBV6-6 to TRBJ1-5; tentative D call: TRBD1 (6 bases). The CDR3 spans 17 residues. Germline lookup yields CDR1 MNHNY and CDR2 SVGAGI (reference sequence). The V gene lost 5 bases and the J gene lost 1 base, with 18 bases spanning the gap. The CDR3 region has the DNA TGTGCCAGCAGTGCCTCCCCCGGGGGCGGGAGCAATCAGCCCCAGCATTTT. The encoded protein is CASSASPGGGSNQPQHF.

This clonotype showed up just a few times. As DNA, the CDR3 is TGTGCCAGCAGCCAAGGCCACAGGGGTCTTCAGCCCCAGCATTTT. Translating it yields CASSQGHRGLQPQHF. The rearrangement links TRBV3-2 to TRBJ1-5; TRBD1, as called in the table, went unchecked against the DNA. TRBV3-2 is flagged as a pseudogene. This CDR3 spans 15 amino acids.